This TCR beta chain comes out of a study of cytomegalovirus exposure and HLA in healthy donors. Study-level findings and limits: Among the sequence variants, a highly shared cluster was likely an artifact of sequencing. Researchers reported that a few CMV-associated chains were confirmed in vitro as CMV antigen-specific.

The CDR3 is 11 residues long. The V gene lost 11 bases and the J gene lost 1 base, with 8 bases spanning the gap. The germline V gene encodes CDR1 MNHNS and CDR2 SASEGT. As concerns this clone: Its matching antigen is unknown.

Both 60 Vbeta primers and 13 Jbeta primers went into the PCR. TCRdb keeps only in-frame clones here, not all; method: immunoSEQ multiplex PCR. The sample lists around 300,000 clones, under 80% occurring once. The sample consisted of PBMCs. The chain employs TRBV6-1 and TRBJ1-1; D call uncertain. The receptor was derived from a female donor in good health and CMV-seronegative. The CDR3 sequence: CAGRENTEAFF. Here the CDR3 DNA reads TGTGCCGGTCGGGAGAACACTGAAGCTTTCTTT.